These 29 T cell receptor beta chains share one sample of origin, sequenced in a study of CD8+CD57+ T cells in acquired aplastic anemia. Genomic DNA served as template for TCR beta VDJ and CDR3 profiling. TCRdb analysed the reads with MiXCR anew, one entry per CDR3 protein. The data hold about 180,000 distinct CDR3 sequences, with 35% to 50% observed a single time. What was sequenced was sorted CD4+, CD8+, or CD8+CD57+ T cells (not recorded which) from PBMCs. The receptors here all came from a human donor in good health.

CDR3 bases: TGCGCCAGCAGCTTGGATAGGCGCATCTTCGAGCAGTACTTC. This encodes CASSLDRRIFEQYF. The chain recombines TRBV5-1 with TRBJ2-7, with no clear D. Germline V lookup: CDR1 SGHRS, CDR2 YFSETQ. The CDR3 runs to 14 residues. Trimming stripped 0 bases from V and 6 bases from J, with 13 bases between.

This chain joins TRBV2 and TRBJ1-1; TRBD1 aligns across 7 bases. Germline-derived CDR1 and CDR2 are SNHLY and FYNNEI. The CDR3 is 12 amino acids. V lost 10 bases, J lost 2 bases, and 4 bases stayed unmatched. CDR3 amino acids: CAIPGGNTEAFF. The CDR3 bases are TGTGCCATCCCAGGGGGAAACACTGAAGCTTTCTTT.

Comments on this clonotype: A read error may explain this, as a much larger clone is one base away. CDR3 coding DNA: TGCAGTGCTAGCTTTGGTGTAGCGGGACGCTACGAGCAGTGCTTC. This encodes CSASFGVAGRYEQCF. The V call is TRBV20-1, the J call TRBJ2-7, with TRBD2 matching 8 bases. The CDR3 consists of 15 residues. Germline V gives CDR1 DFQATT, CDR2 SNEGSKA (reference sequence).

This chain links TRBV29-1 with TRBJ2-7; TRBD2 matches 7 bases. The germline gives CDR1 SQVTM, CDR2 ANQGSEA. This CDR3 region has 11 residues. After removal of 3 bases from V and 9 bases from J, the junction contained 5 bases not matched to a gene. The CDR3 DNA is TGCAGCGTTGAGGGAGGGGAAGGGCAGTACTTC. This codes for CSVEGGEGQYF.

This clonotype was seen repeatedly, ten times or more. V and J are TRBV12-5 and TRBJ2-7; tentatively, D is TRBD2 (5 bases). This CDR3 comprises 14 residues. CDR1 LGHNT and CDR2 FRNRAP come from the germline V gene. Trimming removed 1 base at V and 0 bases at J, with 7 bases between. In DNA form, the CDR3 reads TGTGCTAGTGGTTTGGCGCGGGTCTCCTACGAGCAGTACTTC. It yields the protein CASGLARVSYEQYF.

In its sample, this clonotype was seen once. This sequence joins TRBV9 and TRBJ2-5; no clear D. Germline V gene data show CDR1 as SGDLS and CDR2 as YYNGEE. V was pared by 0 bases and J by 3 bases, with 6 bases between. There are 13 residues in the CDR3. CDR3 bases: TGTGCCAGCAGCGTAGGTACAGAAGAGACCCAGTACTTC. Protein product: CASSVGTEETQYF.

This clonotype was detected ten times or more. The gene calls are TRBV20-1 and TRBJ2-5; tentative D call: TRBD2 (5 bases). The CDR3 is 13 residues long. The V gene's germline CDR1 is DFQATT and CDR2 SNEGSKA (reference sequence). V lost 1 base, J lost 4 bases, and 10 bases lay in between. The CDR3 protein is CSARVMGRETQYF. In nucleotides, the CDR3 is TGCAGTGCTAGAGTAATGGGGAGAGAGACCCAGTACTTC.

This clonotype is a singleton in its sample. The V gene is TRBV29-1, the J gene TRBJ2-1; D is perhaps TRBD1 (5 bases). Germline V gene sequence: CDR1 SQVTM, CDR2 ANQGSEA. The CDR3 covers 12 residues. Trimming left V 7 bases short and J 0 bases short, with 7 bases between. CDR3 coding DNA: TGCAGCGGACAGAGCTCCTACAATGAGCAGTTCTTC. Residues: CSGQSSYNEQFF.

This chain joins TRBV27 and TRBJ1-6; 7 bases align to TRBD1. V gave up 0 bases and J gave up 0 bases; unmatched junction bases: 5. The CDR3 extends over 18 amino acids. Germline V gene lookup returns CDR1 MNHEY and CDR2 SMNVEV (reference sequence). This CDR3 reads CASSLSGGQSSYNSPLHF. As DNA, the CDR3 is TGTGCCAGCAGTTTATCAGGGGGCCAGAGCTCCTATAATTCACCCCTCCACTTT.

In its sample, this clonotype was seen many times. The chain links TRBV4-3 to TRBJ1-1, with a tentative D call TRBD1 (5 bases). This CDR3 spans 14 amino acids. Germline loops: CDR1 LGHNA, CDR2 YSLEER. The V and J ends lost 1 base and 0 bases respectively, with 6 bases between them. This chain's CDR3 is CASSQATVNTEAFF. The CDR3, as DNA: TGCGCCAGCAGCCAAGCGACAGTGAACACTGAAGCTTTCTTT.

This clonotype was recorded only once. The chain recombines TRBV25-1 with TRBJ2-7; TRBD2 matches at 10 bases. This CDR3 contains 15 residues. CDR1 MGHDK and CDR2 SYGVNS come from the germline V gene. Trimming took 1 base from V and 6 from J; bases not matched to a gene: 6. The CDR3 sequence is CASSEWPSGRIEQYF. DNA of the CDR3: TGTGCCAGCAGTGAATGGCCTAGCGGGAGAATCGAGCAGTACTTC.

The V gene is TRBV28, the J gene TRBJ1-3; D is undetermined. Germline V CDR1 and CDR2: MDHEN, SYDVKM. V lost 8 bases and J 2 bases, leaving 7 bases between the germline ends. CDR3 length equals 12 residues. The CDR3 bases are TGTGCCAGCGGGAGCCCTGGAAACACCATATATTTT. It encodes CASGSPGNTIYF.

The DNA for the CDR3 is TGTGCCACCAGTGATCCCTGGACAGGGCCGGATACGCAGTATTTT. As protein: CATSDPWTGPDTQYF. The V and J genes are TRBV24-1 and TRBJ2-3; 8 positions agree with TRBD1. Germline lookup yields CDR1 KGHDR and CDR2 SFDVKD. V gave up 3 bases and J gave up 6 bases; unmatched junction bases: 7. The CDR3 has 15 residues.

This clonotype was observed a single time. One base away lies a much larger clone, so this may be a sequencing read error. The chain recombines TRBV7-3 with TRBJ2-7; 12 nucleotides align to TRBD2. Germline CDR1 is SGHTA and CDR2 is FQGTGA. The CDR3 length is 16 residues. The CDR3 spells CASSLRTSGTGYEQYF. The CDR3 DNA is TGCGCCAGCAGCCTTAGGACTAGCGGGACTGGATACGAGCAGTACTTC.

This clonotype has a handful of counts. Here the CDR3 reads CASKGQTRTDTQYF. The CDR3 DNA follows: TGTGCCAGCAAGGGACAAACGCGCACAGATACGCAGTATTTT. V gene TRBV2 combines with J gene TRBJ2-3, with D possibly matching TRBD1 (6 bases). V lost 7 bases and J 1 base, leaving 12 bases between the germline ends. CDR3 size: 14 residues. From germline, CDR1 is SNHLY and CDR2 FYNNEI.

This clonotype was recorded many times. The chain links TRBV24-1 to TRBJ1-2; D is unresolved. The CDR3 consists of 15 residues. In germline, CDR1 is KGHDR, CDR2 SFDVKD. Trimming left V 4 bases short and J 3 bases short, with 14 bases between. DNA for the CDR3: TGTGCCACCAGTGACCCTTCGGCAGCGGACTATGGCTACACCTTC. This sequence encodes CATSDPSAADYGYTF.

The J gene is TRBJ2-5, the V gene TRBV2; TRBD2 matches at 8 bases. From germline, CDR1 is SNHLY and CDR2 FYNNEI. V shed 3 bases, J shed 7 bases, and the junction held 4 bases outside the gene matches. The CDR3 contains 13 residues. The CDR3 region is CASSDAGGGTQYF. The CDR3 DNA reads TGTGCCAGCAGTGATGCGGGGGGTGGGACCCAGTACTTC.

The chain uses TRBV5-1 and TRBJ2-7; D remains unclear. Germline V lookup: CDR1 SGHRS, CDR2 YFSETQ. The V end was cut by 4 bases, the J end by 4 bases, with 15 bases between. This CDR3 contains 14 residues. CDR3 region: CASSVGPIRYEQYF. In nucleotides, the CDR3 is TGCGCCAGCAGCGTCGGGCCTATTAGATACGAGCAGTACTTC.

This clonotype was seen a handful of times. One end of the junction fails to match germline, which may point to a read error. The chain is built from TRBV5-1 and TRBJ2-2; D unresolved. The germline CDR1 and CDR2 sequences are SGHRS and YFSETQ. The CDR3 is 12 residues long. DNA for the CDR3: TGCGCCAGCAGCTTGAACTCCGGGGAGCTGTTTTTT. As protein: CASSLNSGELFF.

The chain couples TRBV29-1 to TRBJ2-1, with D perhaps being TRBD1 or TRBD2 (5 bases each). V lost 4 bases and J 9 bases, leaving 13 bases between the germline ends. CDR3 length: 12 amino acids. The germline gives CDR1 SQVTM, CDR2 ANQGSEA. The CDR3 here is CSVGLPGGEQFF. CDR3 nucleotide sequence: TGCAGCGTTGGACTACCTGGGGGTGAGCAGTTCTTC.

This clonotype was seen only a few times. This rearrangement joins TRBV6-2 or TRBV6-3 to TRBJ2-2; 10 bases map to TRBD2. The V and J ends lost 6 bases and 2 bases, in that order; junction bases with no gene match: 3. There are 15 residues in the CDR3. CDR1 and CDR2 (germline): MNHEY, SVGEGT. This chain's CDR3 is CASRLAGINTGELFF. The CDR3 DNA sequence: TGTGCCAGCAGACTAGCGGGGATAAACACCGGGGAGCTGTTTTTT.

CDR3 sequence: CASSGGAGEAFF. Written as DNA, the CDR3 is TGTGCCAGCAGCGGCGGGGCCGGCGAGGCTTTCTTT. This chain links TRBV9 with TRBJ1-1; a weak D match, TRBD1 (5 bases). Trimming removed 3 bases at V and 11 bases at J, with 14 bases between. The germline gives CDR1 SGDLS, CDR2 YYNGEE. The CDR3 is 12 residues long.

V is TRBV19 and J is TRBJ1-6; D ambiguous. V lost 6 bases, J lost 8 bases, and 17 bases lay in between. This CDR3 contains 15 residues. Germline CDR1 LNHDA, CDR2 SQIVND (reference sequence). The CDR3: CASRTGGRVDSPLHF. The CDR3 DNA reads TGTGCCAGTAGGACGGGAGGAAGGGTTGATTCACCCCTCCACTTT.

Of note for this clonotype: Compared with germline, one end of the junction differs, possibly owing to a read error. V is TRBV12-3 or TRBV12-4 and J is TRBJ1-1; D remains ambiguous. The CDR3 totals 14 residues. Here the CDR3 DNA reads TGTACCAGCAGTCATTCACGGGGAGGGACTGAAGCTTTCTTT. As protein: CTSSHSRGGTEAFF.

This clonotype came up many times. V and J are TRBV20-1 and TRBJ2-7; 11 nucleotides agree with TRBD2. The CDR3 contains 14 residues. CDR1 is DFQATT and CDR2 is SNEGSKA in the germline V gene (reference sequence). V was clipped by 5 bases and J by 2 bases; unmatched bases: 5. The CDR3 region is CSAHIAGGAYEQYF. The CDR3 DNA reads TGCAGTGCTCATATAGCGGGAGGGGCCTACGAGCAGTACTTC.

As to this clonotype: Being one base from a much bigger clone, this may be a read error. The chain uses TRBV20-1 and TRBJ2-2; 8 bases are a match to TRBD2. The V and J ends lost 2 bases and 5 bases, in that order; junction bases with no gene match: 10. This CDR3 is built from 16 residues. The V gene's germline CDR1 is DFQATT and CDR2 SNEGSKA (reference sequence). CDR3 DNA sequence: TGCAGTGCTAGAAATCCGGGGGCTAGCGGGACCGGGGAGCTGTTTTTT. It translates to CSARNPGASGTGELFF.

This clonotype was seen many times. J is TRBJ2-3 and V is TRBV5-1, with D hard to call. Trimming removed 2 bases at V and 2 bases at J, with 9 bases between. The CDR3 runs 14 residues. Germline V CDR1 and CDR2: SGHRS, YFSETQ. CDR3 sequence (DNA): TGCGCCAGCAGCTTCCGCTCTAACACAGATACGCAGTATTTT. Protein sequence: CASSFRSNTDTQYF.

This clonotype was picked up a small number of times. The rearrangement uses TRBV29-1 and TRBJ2-5; 8 nucleotides agree with TRBD2. V was clipped by 6 bases and J by 5 bases; unmatched bases: 5. The CDR3 contains 12 residues. Germline V gene data show CDR1 as SQVTM and CDR2 as ANQGSEA. CDR3 nucleotides: TGCAGCGTGTGGACGGGAGGGGAGACCCAGTACTTC. It is translated as CSVWTGGETQYF.

This clonotype showed up just a few times. V gene TRBV2 combines with J gene TRBJ2-3; D ambiguous. The germline gives CDR1 SNHLY, CDR2 FYNNEI. The CDR3 is 13 residues long. The V and J ends lost 1 base and 5 bases respectively, with 7 bases between them. CDR3 amino acids: CASSEGGLDTQYF. The CDR3 DNA sequence: TGTGCCAGCAGTGAAGGGGGTCTAGATACGCAGTATTTT.